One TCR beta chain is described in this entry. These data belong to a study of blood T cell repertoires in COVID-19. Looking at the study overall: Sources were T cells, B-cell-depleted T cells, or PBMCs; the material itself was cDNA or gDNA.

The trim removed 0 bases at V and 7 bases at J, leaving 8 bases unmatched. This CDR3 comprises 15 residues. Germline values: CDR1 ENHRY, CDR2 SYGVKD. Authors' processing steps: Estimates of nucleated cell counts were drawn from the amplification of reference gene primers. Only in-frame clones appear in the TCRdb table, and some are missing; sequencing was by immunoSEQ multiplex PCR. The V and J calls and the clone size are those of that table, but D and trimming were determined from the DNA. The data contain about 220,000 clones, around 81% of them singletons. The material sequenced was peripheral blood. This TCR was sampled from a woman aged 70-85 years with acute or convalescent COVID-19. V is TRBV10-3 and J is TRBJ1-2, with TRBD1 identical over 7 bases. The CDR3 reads CAISESVRGSSGYTF. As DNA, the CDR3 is TGTGCCATCAGTGAGTCGGTCAGGGGGTCGTCTGGCTACACCTTC.